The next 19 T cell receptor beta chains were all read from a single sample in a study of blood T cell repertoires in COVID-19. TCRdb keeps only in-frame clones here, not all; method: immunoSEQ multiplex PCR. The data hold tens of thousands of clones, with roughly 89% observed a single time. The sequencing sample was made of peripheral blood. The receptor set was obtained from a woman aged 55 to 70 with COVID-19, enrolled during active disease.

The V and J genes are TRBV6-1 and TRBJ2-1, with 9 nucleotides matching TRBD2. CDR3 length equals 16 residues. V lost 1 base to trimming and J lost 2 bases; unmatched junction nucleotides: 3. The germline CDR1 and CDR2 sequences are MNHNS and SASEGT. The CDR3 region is CASSEEAGGAYNEQFF. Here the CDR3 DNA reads TGTGCCAGCAGTGAAGAGGCGGGGGGGGCCTACAATGAGCAGTTCTTC.

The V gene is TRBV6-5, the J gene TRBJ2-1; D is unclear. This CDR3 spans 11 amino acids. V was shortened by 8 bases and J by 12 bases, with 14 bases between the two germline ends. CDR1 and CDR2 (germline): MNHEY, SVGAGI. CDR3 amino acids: CASSYGFGQFF. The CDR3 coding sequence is TGTGCCAGCTCCTACGGGTTTGGGCAGTTCTTC.

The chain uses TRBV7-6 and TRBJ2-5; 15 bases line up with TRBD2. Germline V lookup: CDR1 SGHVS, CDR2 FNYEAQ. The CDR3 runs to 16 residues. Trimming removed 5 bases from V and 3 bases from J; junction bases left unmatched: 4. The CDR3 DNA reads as TGTGCCAGCAGCGGAGGACTAGCGGGAGGGGAAGAGACCCAGTACTTC. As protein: CASSGGLAGGEETQYF.

The CDR3 DNA follows: TGTGCCAGCAGTTACTCAGGACTGGATGGCTACACCTTC. It translates to CASSYSGLDGYTF. This sequence joins TRBV6-5 and TRBJ1-2; D gene unclear. Trimming left V 0 bases short and J 6 bases short, with 8 bases between. The CDR3 runs 13 residues. Germline V gives CDR1 MNHEY, CDR2 SVGAGI.

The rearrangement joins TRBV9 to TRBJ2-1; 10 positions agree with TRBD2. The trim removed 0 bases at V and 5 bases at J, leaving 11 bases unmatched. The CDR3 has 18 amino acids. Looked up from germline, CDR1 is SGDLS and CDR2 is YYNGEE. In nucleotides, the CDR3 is TGTGCCAGCAGCGTAGGGCTAGCGTCGGGACTAGCGAACAATGAGCAGTTCTTC. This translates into CASSVGLASGLANNEQFF.

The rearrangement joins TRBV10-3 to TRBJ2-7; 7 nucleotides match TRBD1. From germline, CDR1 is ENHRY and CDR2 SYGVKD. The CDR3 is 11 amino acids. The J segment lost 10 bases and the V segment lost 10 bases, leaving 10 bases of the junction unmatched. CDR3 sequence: CATGRQGEQYF. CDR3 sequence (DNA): TGTGCCACGGGACGACAGGGCGAACAGTACTTC.

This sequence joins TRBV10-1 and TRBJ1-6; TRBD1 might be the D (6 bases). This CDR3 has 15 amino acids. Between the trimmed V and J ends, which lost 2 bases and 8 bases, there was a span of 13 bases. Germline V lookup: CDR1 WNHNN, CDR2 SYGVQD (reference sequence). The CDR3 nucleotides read TGCGCCAGCAGTGAGGGACAGCCCGGGTATTCACCCCTCCACTTT. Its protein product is CASSEGQPGYSPLHF.

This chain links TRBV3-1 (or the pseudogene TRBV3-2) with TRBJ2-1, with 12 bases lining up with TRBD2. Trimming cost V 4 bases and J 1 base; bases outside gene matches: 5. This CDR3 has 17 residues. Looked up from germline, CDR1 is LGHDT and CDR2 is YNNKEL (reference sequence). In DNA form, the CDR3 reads TGTGCCAGCAGCCTAGGACTAGCGGGACTATCCTACAATGAGCAGTTCTTC. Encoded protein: CASSLGLAGLSYNEQFF.

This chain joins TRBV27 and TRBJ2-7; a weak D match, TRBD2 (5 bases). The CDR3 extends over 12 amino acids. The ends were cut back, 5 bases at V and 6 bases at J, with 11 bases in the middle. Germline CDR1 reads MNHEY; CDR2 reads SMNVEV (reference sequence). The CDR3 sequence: CASSRRGFEQYF. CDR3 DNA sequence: TGTGCCAGCAGTAGGAGAGGGTTCGAGCAGTACTTC.

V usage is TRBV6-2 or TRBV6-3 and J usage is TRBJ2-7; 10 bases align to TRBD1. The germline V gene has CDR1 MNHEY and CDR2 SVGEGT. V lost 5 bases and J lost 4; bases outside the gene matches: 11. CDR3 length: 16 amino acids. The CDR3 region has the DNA TGTGCCAGCAGTCACGATGCGGGACAGGGGTCATACGAGCAGTACTTC. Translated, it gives CASSHDAGQGSYEQYF.

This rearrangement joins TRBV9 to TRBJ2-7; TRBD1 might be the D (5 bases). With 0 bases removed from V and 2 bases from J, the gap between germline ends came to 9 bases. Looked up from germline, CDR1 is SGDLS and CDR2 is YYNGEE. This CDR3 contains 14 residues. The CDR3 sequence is CASSVEAGPYEQYF. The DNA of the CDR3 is TGTGCCAGCAGCGTAGAGGCAGGGCCCTACGAGCAGTACTTC.

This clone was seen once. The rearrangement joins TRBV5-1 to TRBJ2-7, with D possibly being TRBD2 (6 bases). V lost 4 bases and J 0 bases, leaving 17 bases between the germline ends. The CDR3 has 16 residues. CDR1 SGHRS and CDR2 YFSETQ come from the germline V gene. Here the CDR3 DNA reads TGCGCCAGCAGCACCCACGCCGGGACTCGCTCCTACGAGCAGTACTTC. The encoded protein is CASSTHAGTRSYEQYF.

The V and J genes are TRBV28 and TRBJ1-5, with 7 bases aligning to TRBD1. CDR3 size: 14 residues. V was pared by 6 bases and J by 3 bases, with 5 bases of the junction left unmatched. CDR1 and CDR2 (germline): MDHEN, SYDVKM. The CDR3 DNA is TGTGCCAGCAGCCCAGGGACAGTCAATCAGCCCCAGCATTTT. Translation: CASSPGTVNQPQHF.

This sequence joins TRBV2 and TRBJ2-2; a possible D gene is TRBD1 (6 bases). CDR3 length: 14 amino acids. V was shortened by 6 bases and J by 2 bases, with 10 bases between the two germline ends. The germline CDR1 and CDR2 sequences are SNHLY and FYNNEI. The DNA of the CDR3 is TGTGCCAGCAGCCAACAGGGAAACACCGGGGAGCTGTTTTTT. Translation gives CASSQQGNTGELFF.

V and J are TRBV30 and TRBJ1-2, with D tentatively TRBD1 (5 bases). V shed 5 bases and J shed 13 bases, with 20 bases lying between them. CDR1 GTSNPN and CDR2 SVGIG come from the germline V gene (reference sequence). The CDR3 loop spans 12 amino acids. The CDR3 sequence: CAWGGEGISGTF. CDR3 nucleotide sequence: TGTGCCTGGGGGGGGGAGGGGATATCCGGCACCTTC.

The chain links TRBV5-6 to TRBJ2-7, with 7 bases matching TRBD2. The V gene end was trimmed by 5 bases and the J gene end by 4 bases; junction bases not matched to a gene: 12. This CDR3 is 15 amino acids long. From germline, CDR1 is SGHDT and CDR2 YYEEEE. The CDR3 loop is CASSPRAGKLYEQYF. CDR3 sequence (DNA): TGTGCCAGCAGTCCTCGAGCGGGAAAGCTGTACGAGCAGTACTTC.

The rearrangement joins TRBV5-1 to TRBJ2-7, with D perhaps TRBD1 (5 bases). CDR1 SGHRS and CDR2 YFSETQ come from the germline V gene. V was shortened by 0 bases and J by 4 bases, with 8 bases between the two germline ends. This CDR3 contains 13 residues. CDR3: CASSLATAYEQYF. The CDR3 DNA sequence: TGCGCCAGCAGCTTGGCGACAGCTTACGAGCAGTACTTC.

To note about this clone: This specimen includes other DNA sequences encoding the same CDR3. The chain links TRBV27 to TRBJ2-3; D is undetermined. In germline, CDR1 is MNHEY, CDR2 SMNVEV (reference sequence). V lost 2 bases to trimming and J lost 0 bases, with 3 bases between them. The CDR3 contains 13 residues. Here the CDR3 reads CASSLTSTDTQYF. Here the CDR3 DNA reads TGTGCCAGCAGTTTAACTAGCACAGATACGCAGTATTTT.

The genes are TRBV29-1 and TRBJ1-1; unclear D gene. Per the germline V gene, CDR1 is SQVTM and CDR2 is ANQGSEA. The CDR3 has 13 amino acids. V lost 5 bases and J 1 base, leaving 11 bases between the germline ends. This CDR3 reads CSVRPNTNTEAFF. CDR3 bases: TGCAGCGTTCGCCCAAACACGAACACTGAAGCTTTCTTT.